Here is one TCR beta chain with its context. This clone's antigen is unknown. The germline gene is not matched at one end of the junction; a read error may be the cause. Patients with a history of autoimmune disease or receiving systemic immunosuppression were excluded from the trial. Peripheral blood for TCR sequencing was drawn from every dose cohort at baseline, at cycle 4 day 1 and at cycle 7 day 1. The samples were drawn from a first-in-human, open-label, multicenter phase I dose-escalation trial of ivuxolimab. Adults with locally advanced or metastatic melanoma, renal cell, hepatocellular, or head and neck squamous cell carcinoma were enrolled in the trial. Before TCR sequencing, CD4+ T cells and CD8+ T cells from peripheral blood were sorted into separate populations. This sample was included in a study of OX40 agonist ivuxolimab in advanced cancers. Turning to the overall study: The costimulatory receptor OX40 (CD134) was targeted by ivuxolimab, a fully human IgG2 agonistic monoclonal antibody. Prior anti-PD-1, anti-PD-L1 or anti-CTLA-4 therapy was permitted, and roughly two fifths of dose-escalation patients had received checkpoint inhibitors. The dose-escalation cohort was around 84% male with a mean age of about 58 years, ranging from roughly 20 to 80. Intravenous ivuxolimab was administered to patients every 2 weeks at six dose levels: 0.01, 0.1, 0.3, 1.5, 3 and 10 mg/kg. The paper describes the monotherapy dose-escalation part (N of about 47 patients) of the phase I trial of ivuxolimab. Partial responses were achieved by three dose-escalation patients, of whom one had hepatocellular carcinoma and two had cutaneous melanoma. The point of sequencing TCRbeta in the periphery was to test whether ivuxolimab changed TCR sequence diversity and drove clonal T-cell expansion. Of the approximately 50 patients in dose escalation, around 20 had hepatocellular carcinoma, about 15 had melanoma, 9 had renal cell carcinoma and 9 had head and neck cancer. The study at large found these results: On average, CD8+ T cells showed more expanded clones than CD4+ T cells after ivuxolimab. Which antigens the clonally expanded peripheral T cells were specific for was not determined. At doses of 0.1 to 3.0 mg/kg, clonal expansion of both CD4+ and CD8+ T cells in blood was seen between baseline and week 6. Low levels of normalized T-cell clonal expansion were also seen in some patients who did not respond. In partial responders in the 0.1-3.0 mg/kg groups, normalized peripheral clonal expansion was found to be among the lowest, especially among CD8+ T cells.

For sequencing of the TCRbeta CDR3 region, genomic DNA was extracted from the sorted cells. The immunoSEQ Assay was used to sequence the TCRbeta CDR3 regions. TCRdb carries this immuneACCESS record with in-frame sequences only. Its versions omit some clonotypes, under half of them owing to an unresolved V gene in the studies checked, with the rest unexplained. This sample lists 65,000 to 85,000 clones; roughly 85% were detected once. About 0.83% of the sample belongs to the ten largest clones. The clonotype was recovered from an adult with an advanced solid tumor such as melanoma, head and neck, liver or kidney cancer. The source was CD4+ or CD8+ T cells sorted from blood, collected in a trial of the OX40 agonist ivuxolimab.

The CDR3 amino acid sequence is: CASEPLTRDNYGQYF. The nucleotide sequence is TGTGCCAGCGAGCCACTTACCCGGGACAACTACGGGCAGTACTTC. Rearrangement joined TRBV2 to TRBJ2-7; TRBD1 might be the D gene, on 6 matching bases. The germline V gene yields SNHLY for CDR1 and FYNNEI for CDR2. The CDR3 numbers 15 residues from cysteine through phenylalanine. Here the CDR3 DNA is all that survives: 45 bases in frame from base 1.